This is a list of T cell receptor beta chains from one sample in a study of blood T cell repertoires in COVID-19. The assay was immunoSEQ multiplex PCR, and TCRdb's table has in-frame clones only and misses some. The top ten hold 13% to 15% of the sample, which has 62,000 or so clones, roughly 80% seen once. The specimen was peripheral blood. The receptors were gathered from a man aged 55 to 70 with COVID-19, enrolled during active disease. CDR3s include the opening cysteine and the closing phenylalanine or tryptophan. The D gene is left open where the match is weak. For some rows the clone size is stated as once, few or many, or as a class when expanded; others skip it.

CASSLVFAEAFF TGTGCCAGCAGCTTAGTATTCGCTGAAGCTTTCTTT TRBV7-9 - TRBJ1-1 -
CASFGAVLGYTF TGTGCCAGCTTCGGAGCGGTTCTCGGCTACACCTTC TRBV18 - TRBJ1-2 medium-sized
CASRVSGQYTDTQYF TGCGCCAGCAGGGTCTCGGGACAGTACACAGATACGCAGTATTTT TRBV5-1 TRBD1 TRBJ2-3 -
CASRTGTGAGEKLFF TGTGCCAGCAGAACCGGGACAGGGGCGGGTGAAAAACTGTTTTTT TRBV2 TRBD1 TRBJ1-4 once
CASSLETPNTEAFF TGTGCCAGCAGCTTGGAGACACCGAACACTGAAGCTTTCTTT TRBV5-4 - TRBJ1-1 -
CASSIGLASLGQFF TGTGCCAGTAGTATAGGGCTAGCGAGTCTTGGGCAGTTCTTC TRBV19 - TRBJ2-1 -
CASSLGGGNTEAFF TGTGCCAGCAGCTTGGGAGGGGGAAACACTGAAGCTTTCTTT TRBV7-9 - TRBJ1-1 -
CASRGTTHTGELFF TGCGCCAGCAGAGGGACTACCCACACCGGGGAGCTGTTTTTT TRBV10-2 TRBD2 TRBJ2-2 -
CASSIPGLHTGELFF TGTGCCAGCAGCATCCCGGGACTTCACACCGGGGAGCTGTTTTTT TRBV11-2 - TRBJ2-2 few
CASSLEGSTDTQYF TGTGCCAGCAGCTTGGAGGGGAGCACAGATACGCAGTATTTT TRBV7-9 - TRBJ2-3 -
CASSRRGTSNEKLFF TGCGCCAGCAGCCGACGGGGGACCTCAAATGAAAAACTGTTTTTT TRBV5-1 - TRBJ1-4 -
CASRPQGFEQYF TGTGCCAGCAGGCCACAGGGTTTCGAGCAGTACTTC TRBV5-5 - TRBJ2-7 -
CASSFSVADTDTQYF TGTGCCAGCAGTTTTAGTGTAGCGGACACAGATACGCAGTATTTT TRBV7-2 - TRBJ2-3 -
CASRETGRTDTQYF TGTGCCAGCAGGGAAACAGGACGGACAGATACGCAGTATTTT TRBV3-1/TRBV3-2 - TRBJ2-3 -
CASSQPGSYGYTF TGCGCCAGCAGCCAACCGGGGAGTTATGGCTACACCTTC TRBV4-1 - TRBJ1-2 -
CASSSTEDSNQPQHF TGTGCCAGCAGTTCGACAGAGGATAGCAATCAGCCCCAGCATTTT TRBV5-4 - TRBJ1-5 -
CASSILPGLAARGELFF TGCGCCAGCAGCATCCTACCGGGACTAGCGGCCCGCGGGGAGCTGTTTTTT TRBV5-1 TRBD2 TRBJ2-2 -